What follows describes a single TCR beta chain. As yet, its antigen is unknown. With 8 bases removed from V and 2 bases from J, the gap between germline ends came to 13 bases. The CDR3 runs 14 residues. Germline assignment: CDR1 SNHLY and CDR2 FYNNEI. The record originates from a study of cytomegalovirus exposure and HLA in healthy donors. Study outcomes and limitations: As a later analysis revealed, most CMV-associated TCR beta chains appeared HLA-restricted.

Vbeta (60) and Jbeta (13) primers were used in the PCR. Using immunoSEQ multiplex PCR, the repertoire was profiled, and TCRdb retains in-frame clones only, with some absent. The sample consists of about 120,000 clones, nearly 80% of them appearing once. The receptor was derived from a woman aged 30 to 39 in good health and CMV-seronegative. The V and J genes are TRBV2 and TRBJ2-1; D possibly corresponds to TRBD2 (7 bases). The sample taken for sequencing was PBMCs. As DNA, the CDR3 is TGTGCCAGCCCGGGGGGCGGAACCTACAATGAGCAGTTCTTC. It yields the protein CASPGGGTYNEQFF.